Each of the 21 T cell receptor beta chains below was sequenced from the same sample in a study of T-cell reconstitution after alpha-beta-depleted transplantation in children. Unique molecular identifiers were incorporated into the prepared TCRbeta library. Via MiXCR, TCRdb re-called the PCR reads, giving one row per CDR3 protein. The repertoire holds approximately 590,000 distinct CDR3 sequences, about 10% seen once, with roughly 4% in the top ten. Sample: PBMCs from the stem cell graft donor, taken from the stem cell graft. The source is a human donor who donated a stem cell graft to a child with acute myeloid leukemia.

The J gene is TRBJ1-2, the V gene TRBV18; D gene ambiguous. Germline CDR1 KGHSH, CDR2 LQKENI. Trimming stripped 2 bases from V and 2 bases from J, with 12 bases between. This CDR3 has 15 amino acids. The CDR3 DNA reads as TGTGCCAGCTCACCAGTAGCAGAAATGAACTATGGCTACACCTTC. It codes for CASSPVAEMNYGYTF.

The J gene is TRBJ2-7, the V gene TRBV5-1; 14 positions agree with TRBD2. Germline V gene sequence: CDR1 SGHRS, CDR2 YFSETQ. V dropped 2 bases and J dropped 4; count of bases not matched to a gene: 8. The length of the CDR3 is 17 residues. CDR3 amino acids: CASSFGTSGSKGYEQYF. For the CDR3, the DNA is TGCGCCAGCAGCTTCGGGACTAGCGGGAGTAAAGGGTACGAGCAGTACTTC.

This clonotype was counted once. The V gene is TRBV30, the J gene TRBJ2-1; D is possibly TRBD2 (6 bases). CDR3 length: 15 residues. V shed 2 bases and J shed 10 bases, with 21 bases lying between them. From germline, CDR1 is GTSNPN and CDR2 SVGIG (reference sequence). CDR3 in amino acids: CAWSTTGTGHSEQFF. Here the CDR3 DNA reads TGTGCCTGGAGTACAACCGGGACTGGACATTCGGAGCAGTTCTTC. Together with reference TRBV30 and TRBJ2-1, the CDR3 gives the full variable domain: SQTIHQWPATLVQPVGSPLSLECTVEGTSNPNLYWYRQAAGRGLQLLFYSVGIGQISSEVPQNLSASRPQDRQFILSSKKLLLSDSGFYLCAWSTTGTGHSEQFFGPGTRLTVL.

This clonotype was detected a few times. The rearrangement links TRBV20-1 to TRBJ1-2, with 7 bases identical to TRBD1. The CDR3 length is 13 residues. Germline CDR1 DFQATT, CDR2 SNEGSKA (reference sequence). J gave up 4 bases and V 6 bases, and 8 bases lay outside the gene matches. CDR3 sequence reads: CSAIRDSLYGYTF. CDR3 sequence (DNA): TGCAGTGCAATAAGGGACAGCCTCTATGGCTACACCTTC.

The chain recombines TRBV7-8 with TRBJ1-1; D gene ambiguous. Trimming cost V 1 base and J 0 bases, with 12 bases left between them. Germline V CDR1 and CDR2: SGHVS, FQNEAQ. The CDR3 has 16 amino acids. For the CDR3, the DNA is TGTGCCAGCAGCTTAGTTCGGGCGCTACTGAACACTGAAGCTTTCTTT. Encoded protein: CASSLVRALLNTEAFF.

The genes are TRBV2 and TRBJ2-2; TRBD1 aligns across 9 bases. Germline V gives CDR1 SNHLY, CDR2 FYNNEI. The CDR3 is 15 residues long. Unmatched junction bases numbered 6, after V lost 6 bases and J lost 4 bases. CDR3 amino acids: CASRGRTGATGELFF. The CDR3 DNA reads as TGTGCCAGCAGGGGAAGGACAGGGGCCACCGGGGAGCTGTTTTTT.

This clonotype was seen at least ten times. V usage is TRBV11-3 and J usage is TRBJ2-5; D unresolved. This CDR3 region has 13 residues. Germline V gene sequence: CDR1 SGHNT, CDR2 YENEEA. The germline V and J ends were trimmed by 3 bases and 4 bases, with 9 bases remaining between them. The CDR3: CASSFVLGETQYF. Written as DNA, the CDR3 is TGTGCCAGCAGCTTTGTTCTAGGAGAGACCCAGTACTTC.

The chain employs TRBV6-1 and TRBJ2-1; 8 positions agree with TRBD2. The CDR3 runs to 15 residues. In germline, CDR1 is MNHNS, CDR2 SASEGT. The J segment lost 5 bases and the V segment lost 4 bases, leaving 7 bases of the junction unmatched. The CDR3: CASSVRGGPHNEQFF. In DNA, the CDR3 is TGTGCCAGCAGTGTCCGGGGGGGACCTCACAATGAGCAGTTCTTC.

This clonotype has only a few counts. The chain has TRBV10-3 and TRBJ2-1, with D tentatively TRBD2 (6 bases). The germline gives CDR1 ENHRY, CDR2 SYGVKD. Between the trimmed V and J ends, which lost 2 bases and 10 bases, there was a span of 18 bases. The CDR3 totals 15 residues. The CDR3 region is CAISEPQGGRREQFF. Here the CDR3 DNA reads TGTGCCATCAGTGAGCCCCAAGGAGGGCGCAGGGAGCAGTTCTTC.

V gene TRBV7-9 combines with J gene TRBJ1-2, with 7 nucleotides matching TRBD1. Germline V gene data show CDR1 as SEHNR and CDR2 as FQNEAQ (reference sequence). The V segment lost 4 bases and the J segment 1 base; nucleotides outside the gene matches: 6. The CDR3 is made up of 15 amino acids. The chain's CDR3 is CASSSGTALNYGYTF. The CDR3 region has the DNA TGTGCCAGCAGCTCCGGGACAGCCCTTAACTATGGCTACACCTTC. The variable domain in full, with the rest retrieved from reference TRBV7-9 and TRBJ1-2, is DTGVSQNPRHKITKRGQNVTFRCDPISEHNRLYWYRQTLGQGPEFLTYFQNEAQLEKSRLLSDRFSAERPKGSFSTLEIQRTEQGDSAMYLCASSSGTALNYGYTFGSGTRLTVV.

Here the CDR3 reads CASSLDPPQSSYNEQFF. The CDR3 coding sequence is TGTGCCAGCAGCTTAGATCCCCCCCAAAGCTCCTACAATGAGCAGTTCTTC. The V and J genes are TRBV11-2 and TRBJ2-1, with D unclear. Germline loops: CDR1 SGHAT, CDR2 FQNNGV. This CDR3 is built from 17 residues. The V end was cut by 0 bases, the J end by 0 bases, with 12 bases between.

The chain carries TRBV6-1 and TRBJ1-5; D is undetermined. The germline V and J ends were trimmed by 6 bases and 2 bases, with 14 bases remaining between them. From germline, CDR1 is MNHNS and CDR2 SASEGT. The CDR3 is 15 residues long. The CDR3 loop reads CASRDGSKGNQPQHF. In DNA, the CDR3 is TGTGCCAGCAGGGACGGGTCGAAGGGCAATCAGCCCCAGCATTTT.

For the CDR3, the DNA is TGTGCCAGCAGCCAATCAACGGGGGCCAATCAGCCCCAGCATTTT. Its translation: CASSQSTGANQPQHF. The genes are TRBV16 and TRBJ1-5, with D possibly TRBD1 on 6 matching bases. The CDR3 is 15 amino acids. Germline CDR1 is KGHSY and CDR2 is FQNENV. Trimming pared 0 bases from V and 3 bases from J, leaving 9 bases between.

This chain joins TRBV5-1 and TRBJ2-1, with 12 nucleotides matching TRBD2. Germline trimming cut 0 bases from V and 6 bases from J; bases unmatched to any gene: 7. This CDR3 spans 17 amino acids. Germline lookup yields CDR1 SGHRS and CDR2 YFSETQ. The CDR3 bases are TGCGCCAGCAGCTTGGGCCTAGCGGGAGGGCCGATCAATGAGCAGTTCTTC. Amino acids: CASSLGLAGGPINEQFF.

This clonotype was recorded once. This CDR3 reads CASRGGGAGELFF. As DNA, the CDR3 is TGTGCCAGCAGAGGAGGGGGGGCCGGGGAGCTGTTTTTT. The chain employs TRBV12-3 or TRBV12-4 and TRBJ2-2; tentatively, D is TRBD2 (7 bases). The CDR3 has 13 amino acids. V lost 6 bases and J 6 bases, leaving 11 bases between the germline ends.

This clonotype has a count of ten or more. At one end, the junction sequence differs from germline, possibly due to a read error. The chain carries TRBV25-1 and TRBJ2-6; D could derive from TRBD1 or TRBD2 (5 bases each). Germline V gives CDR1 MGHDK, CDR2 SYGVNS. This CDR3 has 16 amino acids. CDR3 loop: CASSDPGPSGANVLTF. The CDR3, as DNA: TGTGCCAGCAGTGATCCGGGACCCTCTGGTGCCAACGTCCTGACTTTC. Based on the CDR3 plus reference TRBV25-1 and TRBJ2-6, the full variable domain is EADIYQTPRYLVIGTGKKITLECSQTMGHDKMYWYQQDPGMELHLIHYSYGVNSTEKGDLSSESTVSRIRTEHFPLTLESARPSHTSQYLCASSDPGPSGANVLTFGAGSRLTVL.

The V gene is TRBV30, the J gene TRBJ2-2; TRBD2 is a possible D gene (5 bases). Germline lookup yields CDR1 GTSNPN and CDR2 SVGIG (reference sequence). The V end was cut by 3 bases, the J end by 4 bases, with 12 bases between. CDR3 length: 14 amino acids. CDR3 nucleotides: TGTGCCTGGAGCGGGAATTTGGCCACCGGGGAGCTGTTTTTT. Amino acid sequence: CAWSGNLATGELFF. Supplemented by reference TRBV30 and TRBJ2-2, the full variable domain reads SQTIHQWPATLVQPVGSPLSLECTVEGTSNPNLYWYRQAAGRGLQLLFYSVGIGQISSEVPQNLSASRPQDRQFILSSKKLLLSDSGFYLCAWSGNLATGELFFGEGSRLTVL.

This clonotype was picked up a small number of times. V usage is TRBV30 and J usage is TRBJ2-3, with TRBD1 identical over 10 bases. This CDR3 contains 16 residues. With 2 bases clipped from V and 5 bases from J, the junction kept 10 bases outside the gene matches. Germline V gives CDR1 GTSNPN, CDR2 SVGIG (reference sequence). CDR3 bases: TGTGCCTGGAGTAAACCCGGGACAGGGGTTGGAGATACGCAGTATTTT. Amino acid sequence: CAWSKPGTGVGDTQYF.

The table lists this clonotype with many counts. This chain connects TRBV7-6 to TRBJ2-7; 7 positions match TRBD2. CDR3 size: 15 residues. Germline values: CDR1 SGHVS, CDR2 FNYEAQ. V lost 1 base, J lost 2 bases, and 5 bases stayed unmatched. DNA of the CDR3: TGTGCCAGCAGCTTAGGGGCGGGAGCCCCCTACGAGCAGTACTTC. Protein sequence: CASSLGAGAPYEQYF. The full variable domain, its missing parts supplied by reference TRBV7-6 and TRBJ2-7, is GAGVSQSPRYKVTKRGQDVALRCDPISGHVSLYWYRQALGQGPEFLTYFNYEAQQDKSGLPNDRFSAERPEGSISTLTIQRTEQRDSAMYRCASSLGAGAPYEQYFGPGTRLTVT.

In DNA, the CDR3 is TGTGCCAGCAGTTGGACTAGCGGGGAGAGGGAGCAGTACTTC. It translates to CASSWTSGEREQYF. This chain joins TRBV6-5 and TRBJ2-7; 12 bases line up with TRBD2. V dropped 4 bases and J dropped 7; count of bases not matched to a gene: 5. There are 14 residues in the CDR3. The germline CDR1 and CDR2 sequences are MNHEY and SVGAGI.

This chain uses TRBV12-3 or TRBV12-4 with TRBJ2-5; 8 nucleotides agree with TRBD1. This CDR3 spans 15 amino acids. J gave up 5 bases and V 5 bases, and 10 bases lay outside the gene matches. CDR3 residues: CASSPQGALSETQYF. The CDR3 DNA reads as TGTGCCAGCAGTCCCCAGGGGGCCTTGAGCGAGACCCAGTACTTC.